What follows are 18 T cell receptor beta chains derived from one specimen sequenced in a study of blood T cell repertoires in COVID-19. The data were produced by immunoSEQ multiplex PCR, yet TCRdb's version contains in-frame clones alone and is incomplete. This sample yields some 74,000 clones, of which 76% are seen a single time; 16% belongs to the top ten. Input material: peripheral blood. The receptors derive from a man in his sixties or seventies with active or convalescent COVID-19.

This chain links TRBV3-1 (or the pseudogene TRBV3-2) with TRBJ2-7; D remains unclear. The CDR3 consists of 11 residues. Germline V gene lookup returns CDR1 LGHDT and CDR2 YNNKEL (reference sequence). Trimming cost V 3 bases and J 5 bases, with 5 bases left between them. CDR3 sequence (DNA): TGTGCCAGCAGCCAGAGTGACGAGCAGTACTTC. Encoded protein: CASSQSDEQYF.

The rearrangement uses TRBV2 and TRBJ2-7, with D possibly being TRBD1 (6 bases). Trimming stripped 6 bases from V and 6 bases from J, with 12 bases between. The CDR3 has 12 residues. CDR1 is SNHLY and CDR2 is FYNNEI in the germline V gene. CDR3 amino acids: CASSPQGVEQYF. The CDR3 DNA is TGTGCCAGCAGCCCACAGGGAGTCGAGCAGTACTTC.

This clone is a singleton in its sample. The chain has TRBV12-3 or TRBV12-4 and TRBJ1-2; 7 nucleotides align to TRBD1. Unmatched junction bases numbered 9, after V lost 6 bases and J lost 8 bases. The CDR3 is 13 amino acids. The CDR3 loop is CASSPSGTVGYTF. Written as DNA, the CDR3 is TGTGCCAGCAGCCCATCCGGGACAGTCGGCTACACCTTC.

CDR3 coding DNA: TGTGCCAGCAGTTTCGGGTCGGAGAGCCAGTCAGAGACCCAGTACTTC. Translating it yields CASSFGSESQSETQYF. The rearrangement joins TRBV28 to TRBJ2-5; D not resolved. The CDR3 extends over 16 amino acids. Trimming shortened V by 3 bases and J by 4 bases, and 18 bases separated the two germline ends. CDR1 is MDHEN and CDR2 is SYDVKM in the germline V gene.

J is TRBJ1-2 and V is TRBV25-1; 7 nucleotides match TRBD1. Per germline, CDR1 MGHDK and CDR2 SYGVNS. CDR3 size: 16 residues. V dropped 3 bases and J dropped 10; count of bases not matched to a gene: 17. The DNA of the CDR3 is TGTGCCAGCAGTGAGCTAGGGGTGCGACAGGGAATTCACTACACCTTC. This encodes CASSELGVRQGIHYTF.

This clone was seen more than once but under ten times. This chain uses TRBV5-1 with TRBJ2-2; weak D call: TRBD2 (5 bases). CDR1 is SGHRS and CDR2 is YFSETQ in the germline V gene. Trimming stripped 1 base from V and 7 bases from J, with 11 bases between. The CDR3 covers 14 residues. This CDR3 is CASSLWSSSGELFF. The CDR3 nucleotides read TGCGCCAGCAGCTTGTGGTCTAGCAGCGGGGAGCTGTTTTTT.

The chain recombines TRBV2 with TRBJ2-5, with D perhaps matching TRBD2 (6 bases). Germline CDR1 is SNHLY and CDR2 is FYNNEI. The V end lost 2 bases, the J end lost 4 bases, and 11 bases lay between the germline ends. The CDR3 loop spans 14 amino acids. CDR3 protein: CASSEQGLSETQYF. Here the CDR3 DNA reads TGTGCCAGCAGTGAACAGGGACTTTCAGAGACCCAGTACTTC.

The chain uses TRBV19 and TRBJ2-5; 11 positions agree with TRBD2. Per the germline V gene, CDR1 is LNHDA and CDR2 is SQIVND (reference sequence). V was clipped by 11 bases and J by 2 bases; unmatched bases: 10. The CDR3 is made up of 15 amino acids. The DNA for the CDR3 is TGTGCCGCGAAGGGAACTAGCGGGGGACAAGAGACCCAGTACTTC. Residues: CAAKGTSGGQETQYF.

The chain is built from TRBV2 and TRBJ2-1; 8 nucleotides align to TRBD2. In germline, CDR1 is SNHLY, CDR2 FYNNEI. There are 15 residues in the CDR3. Trimming at V came to 7 bases and at J to 10 bases, leaving 15 bases not matched to a gene. CDR3 in DNA: TGTGCCAGCATAACTAGCAAGTCGGGGGGGCGAGAGCAGTTCTTC. Translating it yields CASITSKSGGREQFF. Drawing the rest from reference TRBV2 and TRBJ2-1, the complete variable domain is EPEVTQTPSHQVTQMGQEVILRCVPISNHLYFYWYRQILGQKVEFLVSFYNNEISEKSEIFDDQFSVERPDGSNFTLKIRSTKLEDSAMYFCASITSKSGGREQFFGPGTRLTVL.

J is TRBJ2-5 and V is TRBV2, with D possibly TRBD2 on 6 matching bases. The CDR3 totals 13 residues. From germline, CDR1 is SNHLY and CDR2 FYNNEI. The V end lost 7 bases, the J end lost 5 bases, and 14 bases lay between the germline ends. The CDR3 loop is CASKGGGAETQYF. The DNA of the CDR3 is TGTGCCAGCAAAGGCGGCGGGGCTGAGACCCAGTACTTC.

The chain recombines TRBV2 with TRBJ2-7, with 8 bases identical to TRBD2. The CDR3 covers 13 residues. Trimming took 5 bases from V and 4 from J; bases not matched to a gene: 4. Germline V CDR1 and CDR2: SNHLY, FYNNEI. The CDR3 nucleotides read TGTGCCAGCAGTTCCGGGGGGGGATACGAGCAGTACTTC. It codes for CASSSGGGYEQYF.

The chain carries TRBV11-2 and TRBJ2-1, with D perhaps TRBD2 (6 bases). The CDR3 spans 14 residues. Germline CDR1 is SGHAT and CDR2 is FQNNGV. V lost 5 bases and J lost 5, with 13 bases in between. The CDR3 is CASSSGQPDNEQFF. The CDR3 DNA reads TGTGCCAGCAGCAGCGGGCAGCCAGACAATGAGCAGTTCTTC.

The chain has TRBV5-6 and TRBJ1-1; D possibly corresponds to TRBD1 (5 bases). The V gene lost 2 bases and the J gene lost 0 bases, with 8 bases spanning the gap. Germline CDR1 SGHDT, CDR2 YYEEEE. The CDR3 length is 14 residues. CDR3 nucleotides: TGTGCCAGCAGCTTTCCAGGGATGAACACTGAAGCTTTCTTT. This sequence encodes CASSFPGMNTEAFF.

The chain carries TRBV7-7 and TRBJ2-5; 7 bases are a match to TRBD1. Germline trimming cut 5 bases from V and 5 bases from J; bases unmatched to any gene: 8. The germline V gene has CDR1 SSHAT and CDR2 FNYEAQ (reference sequence). This CDR3 has 14 residues. CDR3 loop: CASSPLTGPETQYF. The DNA for the CDR3 is TGTGCCAGCAGCCCATTGACAGGGCCGGAGACCCAGTACTTC.

This chain connects TRBV4-1 to TRBJ2-5; 13 bases agree with TRBD2. Trimming removed 1 base from V and 1 base from J; junction bases left unmatched: 3. Germline values: CDR1 MGHRA, CDR2 YSYEKL. This CDR3 spans 17 amino acids. CDR3 in amino acids: CASSQVGLAGFQETQYF. CDR3 bases: TGCGCCAGCAGCCAAGTGGGACTAGCGGGGTTCCAAGAGACCCAGTACTTC.

This clone was observed a single time. The CDR3 loop reads CAWNDRVENTIYF. CDR3 DNA sequence: TGTGCCTGGAACGACAGGGTGGAGAACACCATATATTTT. J is TRBJ1-3 and V is TRBV30; 7 bases align to TRBD1. The CDR3 sequence is 13 residues long. The V gene's germline CDR1 is GTSNPN and CDR2 SVGIG (reference sequence). V gave up 4 bases and J gave up 7 bases; unmatched junction bases: 7.

The chain links TRBV29-1 to TRBJ1-1; a weak D match, TRBD1 (5 bases). Germline CDR1 SQVTM, CDR2 ANQGSEA. The CDR3 extends over 12 amino acids. Between the trimmed V and J ends, which lost 6 bases and 1 base, there was a span of 9 bases. Here the CDR3 reads CSVRAQNTEAFF. DNA of the CDR3: TGCAGCGTCAGGGCCCAGAACACTGAAGCTTTCTTT. Using reference TRBV29-1 and TRBJ1-1 for the parts outside the CDR3, the full variable domain is SAVISQKPSRDICQRGTSLTIQCQVDSQVTMMFWYRQQPGQSLTLIATANQGSEATYESGFVIDKFPISRPNLTFSTLTVSNMSPEDSSIYLCSVRAQNTEAFFGQGTRLTVV.

The chain links TRBV14 to TRBJ1-3; D remains unclear. V lost 0 bases to trimming and J lost 3 bases, with 9 bases between them. The CDR3 totals 15 residues. Germline CDR1 is SGHDN and CDR2 is FVKESK. DNA for the CDR3: TGTGCCAGCAGCCAAGATGCGCCAGGTGGAAACACCATATATTTT. It translates to CASSQDAPGGNTIYF.